This is a list of T cell receptor beta chains from one sample in a study of shared clonotypes between healthy human individuals. The protocol was immunoSEQ multiplex PCR, while the TCRdb copy is restricted to in-frame clones and leaves out a portion. The sample yields roughly 770,000 clones, about 96% seen once. Sequencing was done on a sample of naive CD8+ T cells sorted from blood. These receptors all stem from a man aged 30 to 45 in good health. Both conserved end residues are part of each CDR3. A D gene is named only where the DNA matches it firmly. Where a row states a size, it is once, few, many or the class of an expanded clone; other rows omit it.

j_call clone_size v_call d_call cdr3_aa cdr3_nt
TRBJ2-1 - TRBV2 - CASRVTYTGPDEQFF TGTGCCAGCAGGGTAACTTATACAGGGCCAGATGAGCAGTTCTTC
TRBJ2-3 - TRBV7-3 - CASSERPTGPTQYF TGTGCCAGCAGCGAGCGGCCCACGGGTCCGACGCAGTATTTT
TRBJ2-2 - TRBV7-6 TRBD2 CASSPAVIAGELFF TGTGCCAGCAGTCCTGCGGTTATAGCGGGAGAATTGTTTTTT
TRBJ2-7 - TRBV4-3 TRBD2 CASSQGLAGVYEQYF TGCGCCAGCAGCCAGGGACTAGCGGGAGTATACGAGCAGTACTTC
TRBJ1-3 - TRBV7-2 - CASSRWGNTIYF TGTGCCAGCAGTAGATGGGGAAACACCATATATTTT
TRBJ2-7 - TRBV9 TRBD1 CASSAGTGFEQYF TGTGCCAGCAGCGCCGGGACAGGTTTCGAGCAGTACTTC
TRBJ2-7 - TRBV27 - CASRLGGLNEQYF TGTGCCAGCAGGCTGGGGGGACTCAACGAGCAGTACTTC
TRBJ2-7 - TRBV11-2 TRBD2 CASSLSSGSYEQYF TGTGCCAGCAGCTTATCGAGCGGGAGCTACGAGCAGTACTTC
TRBJ1-2 - TRBV10-3 TRBD1 CAISESTGTDYGYTF TGTGCCATCAGTGAGTCGACAGGGACGGACTATGGCTACACCTTC
TRBJ1-4 - TRBV27 - CASRRGGEKLFF TGTGCCAGCAGACGGGGCGGCGAAAAACTGTTTTTT
TRBJ2-1 - TRBV5-4 TRBD2 CASSFPLAGGNEQFF TGTGCCAGCAGCTTCCCGCTAGCGGGAGGGAATGAGCAGTTCTTC
TRBJ1-1 - TRBV27 - CASNPLGGRTEAFF TGTGCCAGCAACCCTTTGGGGGGACGAACTGAAGCTTTCTTT
TRBJ1-2 - TRBV29-1 TRBD1 CSVEDNRGGGYTF TGCAGCGTTGAAGACAACAGGGGTGGTGGCTACACCTTC
TRBJ1-4 - TRBV9 - CASSVGGPVNEKLFF TGTGCCAGCAGCGTAGGGGGACCGGTCAATGAAAAACTGTTTTTT
TRBJ1-2 - TRBV29-1 - CSVDDSGAIYGYTF TGCAGCGTTGACGATTCAGGGGCTATCTATGGCTACACCTTC
TRBJ2-7 - TRBV2 - CASSTPGPSYWEQYF TGTGCCAGCAGCACTCCGGGACCCTCGTATTGGGAGCAGTACTTC
TRBJ1-5 - TRBV7-2 - CASSLAAWSNQPQHF TGTGCCAGCAGCTTAGCCGCCTGGAGCAATCAGCCCCAGCATTTT
TRBJ2-7 once TRBV5-1 - CASGTAYEQYF TGCGCCAGCGGAACAGCCTACGAGCAGTACTTC
TRBJ2-7 - TRBV28 - CASSLGQSYEQYF TGTGCCAGCAGTTTAGGCCAGTCCTACGAGCAGTACTTC
TRBJ2-2 - TRBV27 TRBD2 CASSASGRVRTGELFF TGTGCCAGCAGCGCTAGCGGGAGGGTTAGAACCGGGGAGCTGTTTTTT
TRBJ2-7 - TRBV5-6 - CASSLAGRGRHEQYF TGTGCCAGCAGCCTGGCCGGCAGGGGTCGTCACGAGCAGTACTTC
TRBJ2-7 - TRBV9 - CASSVEEGSRYEQYF TGTGCCAGCAGCGTAGAAGAAGGCAGTCGTTACGAGCAGTACTTC
TRBJ1-5 - TRBV7-9 - CASSFDQEPQHF TGTGCCAGCAGCTTTGATCAGGAGCCCCAGCATTTT
TRBJ2-7 - TRBV7-2 - CASSFVHGAYEQYF TGTGCCAGCAGCTTCGTCCACGGGGCCTACGAGCAGTACTTC
TRBJ2-1 - TRBV2 TRBD1 CASSEVLGTGAPSSYNEQFF TGTGCCAGCAGTGAGGTACTGGGGACAGGGGCTCCGAGCTCCTACAATGAGCAGTTCTTC
TRBJ2-7 - TRBV7-9 - CASSHTYEQYF TGTGCCAGCAGTCATACCTACGAGCAGTACTTC
TRBJ1-1 - TRBV30 TRBD1 CAWSVQGQGNTEAFF TGTGCCTGGAGTGTACAGGGACAGGGGAACACTGAAGCTTTCTTT